The 24 T cell receptor beta chains in this list originate from one sample, sequenced in a study of blood T cell repertoires in COVID-19. Clones were read by immunoSEQ multiplex PCR, and TCRdb kept only the in-frame ones, dropping some. This sample has hundreds of thousands of clones, with 65% to 90% found just once. The sequencing input was PBMCs or T cells enriched from blood (not recorded which). The receptors derive from a woman aged 45-65 years with acute COVID-19.

V gene TRBV7-2 combines with J gene TRBJ1-2; D call uncertain. Germline CDR1 SGHTA, CDR2 FQGNSA. CDR3 length: 13 residues. Trimming left V 5 bases short and J 8 bases short, with 15 bases between. The CDR3 nucleotides read TGTGCCAGCAGCCCCGCGGGAAGGAGCGGCTACACCTTC. Its translation is CASSPAGRSGYTF.

The V call is TRBV27, the J call TRBJ1-5, with 8 positions matching TRBD1. The CDR3 covers 15 residues. Looked up from germline, CDR1 is MNHEY and CDR2 is SMNVEV (reference sequence). Trimming took 3 bases from V and 4 from J; bases not matched to a gene: 5. The CDR3 loop reads CASSFQGARNQPQHF. As DNA, the CDR3 is TGTGCCAGCAGTTTTCAGGGGGCGCGAAATCAGCCCCAGCATTTT.

V gene TRBV18 combines with J gene TRBJ2-5; D might be TRBD1 (5 bases). V gave up 3 bases and J gave up 1 base, with 9 bases separating them. The germline V gene has CDR1 KGHSH and CDR2 LQKENI. CDR3 size: 14 residues. The CDR3 here is CASSPAGSQETQYF. The DNA of the CDR3 is TGTGCCAGCTCACCGGCAGGGTCCCAAGAGACCCAGTACTTC. Full variable domain (remainder filled in from reference TRBV18 and TRBJ2-5): NAGVMQNPRHLVRRRGQEARLRCSPMKGHSHVYWYRQLPEEGLKFMVYLQKENIIDESGMPKERFSAEFPKEGPSILRIQQVVRGDSAAYFCASSPAGSQETQYFGPGTRLLVL.

This clone is a singleton in its sample. The chain has TRBV5-1 and TRBJ2-1; 8 positions match TRBD1. V trimming: 0 bases; J trimming: 2 bases; junction bases outside the gene matches: 1. The V gene's germline CDR1 is SGHRS and CDR2 YFSETQ. The CDR3 contains 15 residues. DNA of the CDR3: TGCGCCAGCAGCTTGGACAGGGGGACCTACAATGAGCAGTTCTTC. Translation: CASSLDRGTYNEQFF.

The CDR3 DNA reads TGTGCCAGCAGCTTACGAAGGTTGGGACTGGGGCTTAATCAGTACTTC. This gives the protein CASSLRRLGLGLNQYF. The rearrangement uses TRBV11-2 and TRBJ2-7; the D gene is possibly TRBD2 (6 bases). The CDR3 has 16 residues. Trimming removed 2 bases from V and 10 bases from J, with 24 bases in between. The germline gives CDR1 SGHAT, CDR2 FQNNGV. Full variable domain (remainder filled in from reference TRBV11-2 and TRBJ2-7): EAGVAQSPRYKIIEKRQSVAFWCNPISGHATLYWYQQILGQGPKLLIQFQNNGVVDDSQLPKDRFSAERLKGVDSTLKIQPAKLEDSAVYLCASSLRRLGLGLNQYFGPGTRLTVT.

This clone was found a few times. The chain recombines TRBV9 with TRBJ1-2; 7 bases map to TRBD1. The CDR3 extends over 17 amino acids. The V gene end was trimmed by 0 bases and the J gene end by 7 bases; junction bases not matched to a gene: 15. Germline assignment: CDR1 SGDLS and CDR2 YYNGEE. CDR3 bases: TGTGCCAGCAGCGTAGAAAGCCGACAGGGTTTTAGTGGTGGCTACACCTTC. Translating it yields CASSVESRQGFSGGYTF.

This chain uses TRBV7-2 with TRBJ2-7; 8 bases align to TRBD2. Looked up from germline, CDR1 is SGHTA and CDR2 is FQGNSA. The CDR3 has 12 amino acids. Trimming at V came to 8 bases and at J to 6 bases, leaving 6 bases not matched to a gene. CDR3 residues: CASQRERSEQYF. CDR3 in DNA: TGTGCCAGCCAGCGGGAGCGGAGCGAGCAGTACTTC.

The chain carries TRBV3-1 (or the pseudogene TRBV3-2) and TRBJ2-1, with 9 bases that match TRBD2. This CDR3 is built from 15 residues. The germline V gene has CDR1 LGHDT and CDR2 YNNKEL (reference sequence). J gave up 8 bases and V 1 base, and 6 bases lay outside the gene matches. The CDR3 region has the DNA TGTGCCAGCAGCCAAGGGCGGGGGGGCCTACATGAGCAGTTCTTC. This translates into CASSQGRGGLHEQFF.

The chain links TRBV10-2 to TRBJ2-1; 11 nucleotides align to TRBD1. Germline V gene lookup returns CDR1 WSHSY and CDR2 SAAADI. The CDR3 contains 15 residues. V lost 1 base to trimming and J lost 7 bases; unmatched junction nucleotides: 3. CDR3 nucleotides: TGCGCCAGCAGTGAGTGGACAGGGGGCAGGAATGAGCAGTTCTTC. Translated, it gives CASSEWTGGRNEQFF.

CDR3 bases: TGTGCCAGCAGCGCTACACGGGACAGTAGCTCTCATAGCAATCAGCCCCAGCATTTT. Translated: CASSATRDSSSHSNQPQHF. This rearrangement joins TRBV5-8 to TRBJ1-5; 7 bases fit TRBD1. The CDR3 runs 19 residues. CDR1 and CDR2 from the germline V gene are SGHTS and YDEGEE. V dropped 4 bases and J dropped 0; count of bases not matched to a gene: 16.

This clone showed up just once. The rearrangement joins TRBV4-1 to TRBJ2-7; 9 nucleotides align to TRBD2. Germline values: CDR1 MGHRA, CDR2 YSYEKL. J gave up 4 bases and V 4 bases, and 11 bases lay outside the gene matches. The CDR3 is 16 amino acids. CDR3 DNA: TGCGCCAGCAGCCGAGATGCGGGGGGGCTGACTTACGAGCAGTACTTC. It translates to CASSRDAGGLTYEQYF.

The V gene is TRBV24-1, the J gene TRBJ1-2, with TRBD1 matching over 10 bases. Trimming at V came to 7 bases and at J to 5 bases, leaving 6 bases not matched to a gene. Germline lookup yields CDR1 KGHDR and CDR2 SFDVKD. This CDR3 comprises 14 residues. CDR3 in amino acids: CATSLTGGGYGYTF. The CDR3 DNA reads TGTGCCACCAGCCTGACAGGGGGCGGTTATGGCTACACCTTC.

With respect to this clone: This CDR3 is also generated by other DNA sequences in the sample. The J gene is TRBJ1-3, the V gene TRBV5-1; 8 bases match TRBD1. CDR1 and CDR2 from the germline V gene are SGHRS and YFSETQ. Germline trimming cut 3 bases from V and 1 base from J; bases unmatched to any gene: 3. This CDR3 has 15 residues. CDR3: CASSSTGASGNTIYF. CDR3 nucleotides: TGCGCCAGCAGCTCGACAGGGGCTTCTGGAAACACCATATATTTT.

V gene TRBV15 combines with J gene TRBJ1-4, with 7 positions matching TRBD1. Germline loops: CDR1 LNHNV, CDR2 YYDKDF (reference sequence). The CDR3 has 15 residues. J was trimmed by 6 bases and V by 6 bases; bases with no gene match: 10. The CDR3 loop is CATSRVQGLDEKLFF. CDR3 in DNA: TGTGCCACCAGTCGTGTACAGGGGTTGGATGAAAAACTGTTTTTT.

The J gene is TRBJ2-3, the V gene TRBV11-3; D is possibly TRBD1 (6 bases). Per the germline V gene, CDR1 is SGHNT and CDR2 is YENEEA. The CDR3 runs 15 residues. Between the trimmed V and J ends, which lost 3 bases and 2 bases, there was a span of 12 bases. Written as DNA, the CDR3 is TGTGCCAGCAGCTTGGACAGTTCCCTCACAGATACGCAGTATTTT. It yields the protein CASSLDSSLTDTQYF.

This clone has a handful of counts. V usage is TRBV4-1 and J usage is TRBJ2-1; D might be TRBD2 (6 bases). The CDR3 runs 17 residues. V was trimmed by 2 bases and J by 4 bases, leaving 18 bases between them. The germline CDR1 and CDR2 sequences are MGHRA and YSYEKL. CDR3 amino acids: CASSQSMEGRLYNEQFF. As DNA, the CDR3 is TGCGCCAGCAGCCAATCGATGGAGGGGCGACTGTACAATGAGCAGTTCTTC.

The chain recombines TRBV10-3 with TRBJ1-6, with a weak D call TRBD1 (6 bases). The V end was cut by 6 bases, the J end by 8 bases, with 11 bases between. This CDR3 comprises 13 residues. CDR1 is ENHRY, CDR2 SYGVKD, per germline. The CDR3 is CAIRGTYDSPLHF. DNA of the CDR3: TGTGCCATCAGGGGGACATATGATTCACCCCTCCACTTT.

This chain uses TRBV7-2 with TRBJ1-1; 10 bases match TRBD1. There are 16 residues in the CDR3. Trimming removed 7 bases from V and 2 bases from J; junction bases left unmatched: 10. The V gene's germline CDR1 is SGHTA and CDR2 FQGNSA. The CDR3 DNA sequence: TGTGCCAGCATGTATCGGGACAGGGGTCTTAACACTGAAGCTTTCTTT. As protein: CASMYRDRGLNTEAFF. The full variable domain, its missing parts supplied by reference TRBV7-2 and TRBJ1-1, is GAGVSQSPSNKVTEKGKDVELRCDPISGHTALYWYRQSLGQGLEFLIYFQGNSAPDKSGLPSDRFSAERTGGSVSTLTIQRTQQEDSAVYLCASMYRDRGLNTEAFFGQGTRLTVV.

The V call is TRBV27, the J call TRBJ1-5; possible D gene TRBD1, 5 bases. The V gene's germline CDR1 is MNHEY and CDR2 SMNVEV (reference sequence). The CDR3 covers 15 residues. V was trimmed by 2 bases and J by 6 bases, leaving 14 bases between them. CDR3 sequence reads: CASSLSRVFGQPQHF. CDR3 bases: TGTGCCAGCAGTTTAAGCAGGGTATTCGGTCAGCCCCAGCATTTT.

The CDR3 nucleotides are TGTGCCAGCAGTGAAGATTGGGACTCTGAAGCTTTCTTT. The encoded protein is CASSEDWDSEAFF. The chain has TRBV2 and TRBJ1-1, with D perhaps TRBD1 (5 bases). The V end was cut by 1 base, the J end by 6 bases, with 9 bases between. The germline V gene has CDR1 SNHLY and CDR2 FYNNEI. The CDR3 loop spans 13 amino acids.

The chain has TRBV27 and TRBJ1-2; D is perhaps TRBD1 (5 bases). The ends were cut back, 6 bases at V and 5 bases at J, with 7 bases in the middle. In germline, CDR1 is MNHEY, CDR2 SMNVEV (reference sequence). The length of the CDR3 is 11 residues. CDR3 protein: CASSSGYGYTF. CDR3 nucleotide sequence: TGTGCCAGCAGCTCAGGGTATGGCTACACCTTC.

This clone has only one observation. The V call is TRBV5-4, the J call TRBJ2-1; 7 bases are a match to TRBD2. The CDR3 sequence is 14 residues long. Germline V CDR1 and CDR2: SGHNT, YYREEE (reference sequence). V was pared by 6 bases and J by 8 bases, with 11 bases of the junction left unmatched. The chain's CDR3 is CASKGNRGEHEQFF. DNA for the CDR3: TGTGCCAGCAAGGGAAACCGGGGGGAACATGAGCAGTTCTTC.

Concerning this clone itself: Other DNA sequences within the sample encode an identical CDR3. This rearrangement joins TRBV7-2 to TRBJ1-1; D is perhaps TRBD1 (5 bases). The V gene lost 4 bases and the J gene lost 1 base, with 7 bases spanning the gap. Germline-derived CDR1 and CDR2 are SGHTA and FQGNSA. The CDR3 totals 13 residues. CDR3: CASSSDRNTEAFF. CDR3 in DNA: TGTGCCAGCAGCTCAGACAGGAACACTGAAGCTTTCTTT.

This chain uses TRBV4-3 with TRBJ1-2, with D possibly TRBD1 on 5 matching bases. The CDR3 length is 14 residues. The germline gives CDR1 LGHNA, CDR2 YSLEER. V lost 0 bases, J lost 4 bases, and 9 bases lay in between. The CDR3, as DNA: TGCGCCAGCAGCCAAGATGGGCAGGGCTATGGCTACACCTTC. Its translation: CASSQDGQGYGYTF.